Listed below are T cell receptor beta chains from one sample, sequenced in a study of blood T cell repertoires in COVID-19. The data were produced by immunoSEQ multiplex PCR, yet TCRdb's version contains in-frame clones alone and is incomplete. The sample carries about 27,000 clones, 88% recorded once. Sequencing was carried out using peripheral blood. The receptors come from a woman aged 50 to 60 with active COVID-19. The CDR3 runs from the conserved cysteine through the conserved F or W. A D gene is named only where the DNA matches it firmly. Clone size is given for some rows only: seen once, a few or many times, or a class if the clone is expanded.

.	TRBJ2-1	.	TRBV24-1	TGTGCCACCAGTGATCCCCAGAGGGGGATAATAAGTGAGCAGTTCTTC	CATSDPQRGIISEQFF
.	TRBJ1-2	.	TRBV29-1	TGCAGCGTTGATATGGGGGCCGCATACACCTTC	CSVDMGAAYTF
.	TRBJ2-7	.	TRBV5-1	TGCGCCAGCAGCTTGGCTAAGGACTTCGATTACGAGCAGTACTTC	CASSLAKDFDYEQYF
.	TRBJ1-2	TRBD1	TRBV28	TGTGCCAGCAGTCGGATGACAGGGGGCAACTATGGCTACACCTTC	CASSRMTGGNYGYTF
.	TRBJ2-3	.	TRBV9	TGTGCCAGCAGCGTAACAGGGCGCACAGATACGCAGTATTTT	CASSVTGRTDTQYF
.	TRBJ1-1	.	TRBV9	TGTGCCAGCAGCGTAGAATCAGGGATGGGTACTGAAGCTTTCTTT	CASSVESGMGTEAFF
.	TRBJ1-2	.	TRBV4-1	TGCGCCAGCAGCCAAGAATGGGTAGGGGCGCGGAATGGCTACACCTTC	CASSQEWVGARNGYTF
.	TRBJ2-1	.	TRBV18	TGTGCCAGCTCCCCCGGAGCCCGGGACTACAATGAGCAGTTCTTC	CASSPGARDYNEQFF
.	TRBJ2-7	TRBD1	TRBV5-1	TGCGCCAGCAGCCGGGACAGCGCGTCCTACGAGCAGTACTTC	CASSRDSASYEQYF
.	TRBJ2-7	TRBD2	TRBV28	TGTGCCAGCAGTTTATGGGTACAACTAGCGGACCAAAGTTACGAGCAGTACTTC	CASSLWVQLADQSYEQYF
.	TRBJ2-3	TRBD1	TRBV4-1	TGCGCCAGCAGCCAAGGGGGGACAGGTCCGTTCAGCACAGATACGCAGTATTTT	CASSQGGTGPFSTDTQYF
once	TRBJ2-5	TRBD2	TRBV5-1	TGCGCCAGCAGCTCGCGGACTAGCGGGAGTAGAGAGACCCAGTACTTC	CASSSRTSGSRETQYF
.	TRBJ1-2	.	TRBV5-1	TGCGCCAGCAGCTTGGTCGCGGACAATAACTATGGCTACACCTTC	CASSLVADNNYGYTF
.	TRBJ2-2	.	TRBV6-5	TGTGCCAGCACAAGACAGGAAACCGGGGAGCTGTTTTTT	CASTRQETGELFF
.	TRBJ2-7	TRBD2	TRBV30	TGTGCCTGGACTAAACTAGCGGGAGCTTACGAGCAGTACTTC	CAWTKLAGAYEQYF
.	TRBJ1-2	TRBD1	TRBV7-9	TGTGCCAGCAGCTTAGCGGGGGGACAGGCTAACTATGGCTACACCTTC	CASSLAGGQANYGYTF
.	TRBJ1-5	.	TRBV6-5	TGTGCTACAGGCGATAGCAATCAGCCCCAGCATTTT	CATGDSNQPQHF
.	TRBJ2-3	TRBD2	TRBV9	TGTGCCAGCAGCCAGGAGACTAGCGGGAGCACAGATACGCAGTATTTT	CASSQETSGSTDTQYF
once	TRBJ2-3	.	TRBV5-1	TGCGCCAGCAGCTTGCGGCAGGCGGGGGCTACAGATACGCAGTATTTT	CASSLRQAGATDTQYF
.	TRBJ2-1	TRBD1	TRBV28	TGTGCCAGCAGTTTTAGGGACAGGGGGCGTAATGAGCAGTTCTTC	CASSFRDRGRNEQFF
.	TRBJ2-7	.	TRBV27	TGTGCCAGCAGGAAGGGGGAGTACTACGAGCAGTACTTC	CASRKGEYYEQYF
.	TRBJ2-1	TRBD2	TRBV24-1	TGTGCCACCAGTGAACCAACTAGCGGGAGCTCCTACAATGAGCAGTTCTTC	CATSEPTSGSSYNEQFF
.	TRBJ2-1	.	TRBV4-1	TGCGCCAGCAGCCAAGAAGGGGCAGGAGGGTTTAACTATGAGCAGTTCTTC	CASSQEGAGGFNYEQFF
.	TRBJ2-2	TRBD2	TRBV2	TGTGCCAGCAGTACTAGCGGGAGGGTCGGGGAGCTGTTTTTT	CASSTSGRVGELFF
.	TRBJ1-2	.	TRBV11-2	TGTGCCAGCAGCTTAACCACTATAGCAAACTATGGCTACACCTTC	CASSLTTIANYGYTF
.	TRBJ2-1	TRBD2	TRBV5-1	TGCGCCAGCAGCCCAAGAATAGCGGGAAGCTCCTACAATGAGCAGTTCTTC	CASSPRIAGSSYNEQFF
.	TRBJ2-7	TRBD2	TRBV7-9	TGTGCCAGCAGCCCAGGGACTATCTTCGAGCAGTACTTC	CASSPGTIFEQYF
.	TRBJ1-2	.	TRBV28	TGTGCCAGCAGTCACCCCCTGATGCAGGGTATCTATGGCTACACCTTC	CASSHPLMQGIYGYTF
.	TRBJ1-6	TRBD1	TRBV5-5	TGTGCCAGCAGCGCGACAGGGAGTATTGATTCACCCCTCCACTTT	CASSATGSIDSPLHF
.	TRBJ2-2	.	TRBV28	TGTGCCAGCAGAGGGGCTTCGAACACCGGGGAGCTGTTTTTT	CASRGASNTGELFF
.	TRBJ2-5	TRBD1	TRBV11-1	TGTGCCAGCAGCTTACGGACAGGGGATGAGACCCAGTACTTC	CASSLRTGDETQYF
.	TRBJ2-5	.	TRBV4-1	TGCGCCAGCAGCCCGGCAGGGTGGGGGACCCAGTACTTC	CASSPAGWGTQYF
.	TRBJ1-1	.	TRBV9	TGTGCCAGCAGCTGGGGGGGTAGCACTGAAGCTTTCTTT	CASSWGGSTEAFF
once	TRBJ2-1	.	TRBV28	TGTGCCAGCAGTTTGGGTGGTTGGAGGGGTCGGGGTGAGCAGTTCTTC	CASSLGGWRGRGEQFF
.	TRBJ2-7	TRBD2	TRBV5-1	TGCGCCAGCAGCTTGGGGACTAGCGGGACTCCCGGACAGTACTTC	CASSLGTSGTPGQYF
.	TRBJ2-7	.	TRBV30	TGTGCCTGGACTGTCGGGGGTCCCTACGAGCAGTACTTC	CAWTVGGPYEQYF
few	TRBJ2-3	TRBD2	TRBV19	TGTGCCAGTAGTCTTGGACTAGCTTTCACAGATACGCAGTATTTT	CASSLGLAFTDTQYF
.	TRBJ2-7	TRBD1	TRBV19	TGTGCCAGTAGTATCGGGACAGGGTCTAGCTACGAGCAGTACTTC	CASSIGTGSSYEQYF
medium-sized	TRBJ1-4	TRBD1	TRBV9	TGTGCCAGCAGCTCTGGACAGGGCCGAACTAATGAAAAACTGTTTTTT	CASSSGQGRTNEKLFF
.	TRBJ2-5	TRBD2	TRBV5-1	TGCGCCAGCAGCTTGATGCCTAGCGGGAAAATCTTCCAAGAGACCCAGTACTTC	CASSLMPSGKIFQETQYF
.	TRBJ2-1	TRBD1	TRBV6-5	TGTGCCAGCAACCTAGGGACAGGGGGGACGGGTGAGCAGTTCTTC	CASNLGTGGTGEQFF
.	TRBJ1-1	.	TRBV5-4	TGTGCCAGCAGCTTGGGTTTAGGAGTGATGAACACTGAAGCTTTCTTT	CASSLGLGVMNTEAFF
.	TRBJ1-5	TRBD1	TRBV5-1	TGCGCCAGCAGCTTCACAGGGGGCCGGGATCAGCCCCAGCATTTT	CASSFTGGRDQPQHF
once	TRBJ2-7	.	TRBV1	TGCACCAGCAGCCAAGCTAGACTAGCAGGCGAGCAGTACTTC	CTSSQARLAGEQYF
.	TRBJ2-7	.	TRBV9	TGTGCCAGCAGCGCCCGGGACTGGGACTCCTACGAGCAGTACTTC	CASSARDWDSYEQYF
few	TRBJ2-1	TRBD2	TRBV11-2	TGTGCCAGCAGCTTAGGGACTAGCGGGTACAATGAGCAGTTCTTC	CASSLGTSGYNEQFF
few	TRBJ2-1	.	TRBV30	TGTGCCTGGAGTTCGTTTCGGAGGGATGGGAATGAGCAGTTCTTC	CAWSSFRRDGNEQFF
.	TRBJ2-4	.	TRBV27	TGTGCCAGCAGTTTTGTCCCTAGCGAGGCCGGAAACATTCAGTACTTC	CASSFVPSEAGNIQYF
once	TRBJ1-1	TRBD1	TRBV15	TGTGCCACCAGCAGAGATGGAGGGGGCATGGCTGAAGCTTTCTTT	CATSRDGGGMAEAFF
.	TRBJ2-3	.	TRBV5-1	TGCGCCAGCAGCTTGATGAGCATCGCAGATACGCAGTATTTT	CASSLMSIADTQYF
.	TRBJ1-5	TRBD1	TRBV7-2	TGTGCCAGCAGTCCCGGGACAGGGTCGAGCAATCAGCCCCAGCATTTT	CASSPGTGSSNQPQHF